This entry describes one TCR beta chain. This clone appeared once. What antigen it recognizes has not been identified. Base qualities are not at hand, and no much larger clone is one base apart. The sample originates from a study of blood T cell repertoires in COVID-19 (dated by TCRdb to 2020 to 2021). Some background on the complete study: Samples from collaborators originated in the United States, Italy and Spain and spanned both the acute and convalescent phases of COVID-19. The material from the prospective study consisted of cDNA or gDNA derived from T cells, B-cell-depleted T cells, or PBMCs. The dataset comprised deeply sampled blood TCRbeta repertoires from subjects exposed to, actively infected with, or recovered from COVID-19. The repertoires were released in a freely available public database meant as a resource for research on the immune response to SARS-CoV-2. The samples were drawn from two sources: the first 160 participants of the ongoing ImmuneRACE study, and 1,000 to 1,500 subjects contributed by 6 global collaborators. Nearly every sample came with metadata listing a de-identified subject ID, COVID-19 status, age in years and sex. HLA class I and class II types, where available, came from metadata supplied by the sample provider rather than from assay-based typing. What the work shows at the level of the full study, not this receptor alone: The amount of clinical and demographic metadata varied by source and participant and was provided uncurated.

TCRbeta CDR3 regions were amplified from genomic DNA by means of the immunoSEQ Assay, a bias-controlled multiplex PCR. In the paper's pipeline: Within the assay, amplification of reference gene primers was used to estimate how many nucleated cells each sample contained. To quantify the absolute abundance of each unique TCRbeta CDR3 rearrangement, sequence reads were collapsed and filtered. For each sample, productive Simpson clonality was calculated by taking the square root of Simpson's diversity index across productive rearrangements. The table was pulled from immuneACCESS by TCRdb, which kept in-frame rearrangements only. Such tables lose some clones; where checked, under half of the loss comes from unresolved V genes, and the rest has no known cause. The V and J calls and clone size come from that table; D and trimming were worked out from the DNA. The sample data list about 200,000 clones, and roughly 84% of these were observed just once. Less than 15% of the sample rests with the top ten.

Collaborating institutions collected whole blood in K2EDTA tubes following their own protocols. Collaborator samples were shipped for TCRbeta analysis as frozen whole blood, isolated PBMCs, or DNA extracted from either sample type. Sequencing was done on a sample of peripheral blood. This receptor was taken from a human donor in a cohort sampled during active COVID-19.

The DNA reads TGCGCCAGCAGCTTGGCCTCAGCGGGAGGGCTGGGGAACATTCAGTACTTC. Its translation reads: CASSLASAGGLGNIQYF. The rearrangement joined TRBV5-1 to TRBJ2-4; TRBD2 lines up with 10 middle nucleotides. The germline V gene supplies CDR1 SGHRS and CDR2 YFSETQ. The CDR3 contains 17 residues, cysteine and phenylalanine counted. The only DNA kept is the CDR3, 51 bases in frame from the first base. V is trimmed back by 0 bases and J by 7 bases, and the junction contains 10 bases that no gene match accounts for.